These 15 T cell receptor beta chains were all obtained from the same sample, sequenced in a study of shared clonotypes between healthy human individuals. Using immunoSEQ multiplex PCR, the repertoire was profiled, and TCRdb retains in-frame clones only, with some absent. The sample has 150,000 to 200,000 clones, about 68% seen once; the top ten hold roughly 10%. Sequencing input: memory CD4+ T cells sorted from blood. Subset indicated: CD45RA-negative fraction. The receptors originated from a young man in good health.

V usage is TRBV21-1 and J usage is TRBJ1-1. TRBV21-1 is a pseudogene. This CDR3 is built from 18 residues. CDR3 nucleotides: TGTGCCAGCAGCGAAAGGGGCTGGAGGAACCGCTTGAACACTGAAGCTTTCTTT. Its protein product is CASSERGWRNRLNTEAFF.

The genes are TRBV5-1 and TRBJ2-3; 11 nucleotides agree with TRBD1. This CDR3 region has 15 residues. CDR1 and CDR2 from the germline V gene are SGHRS and YFSETQ. V trimming: 5 bases; J trimming: 4 bases; junction bases outside the gene matches: 6. This CDR3 is CASSSPGQGADTQYF. Written as DNA, the CDR3 is TGCGCCAGCAGTTCCCCGGGACAGGGGGCAGATACGCAGTATTTT.

V gene TRBV7-3 combines with J gene TRBJ2-1; D perhaps matches TRBD2 (6 bases). This CDR3 region has 15 residues. Trimming removed 1 base from V and 6 bases from J, with 13 bases in between. CDR1 is SGHTA and CDR2 is FQGTGA in the germline V gene. The CDR3 loop reads CASSLIGSTSNEQFF. For the CDR3, the DNA is TGTGCCAGCAGCTTAATTGGGTCGACTAGCAATGAGCAGTTCTTC.

This clone showed up just once. This chain uses TRBV5-1 with TRBJ2-7, with 7 bases aligning to TRBD1. The germline V gene encodes CDR1 SGHRS and CDR2 YFSETQ. The CDR3 totals 15 residues. J was trimmed by 2 bases and V by 0 bases; bases with no gene match: 5. The CDR3 DNA is TGCGCCAGCAGCTTGGCCTCGGGACAGCCCTACGAGCAGTACTTC. Translating gives CASSLASGQPYEQYF. Looking up the rest from reference TRBV5-1 and TRBJ2-7 gives the full variable domain: KAGVTQTPRYLIKTRGQQVTLSCSPISGHRSVSWYQQTPGQGLQFLFEYFSETQRNKGNFPGRFSGRQFSNSRSEMNVSTLELGDSALYLCASSLASGQPYEQYFGPGTRLTVT.

The V gene is TRBV27, the J gene TRBJ2-5, with D perhaps matching TRBD1 or TRBD2 (6 bases each). Germline V lookup: CDR1 MNHEY, CDR2 SMNVEV (reference sequence). Trimming took off 2 bases at V and 5 bases at J, with 15 bases between the two ends. The CDR3 has 15 amino acids. CDR3 DNA sequence: TGTGCCAGCAGTTTAGCCGGGGGCCCAAGGGAGACCCAGTACTTC. As protein: CASSLAGGPRETQYF.

V and J are TRBV18 and TRBJ2-7; TRBD1 agrees at 9 bases. V was clipped by 2 bases and J by 5 bases; unmatched bases: 10. The CDR3 is 16 residues long. CDR1 is KGHSH and CDR2 is LQKENI in the germline V gene. The CDR3, as DNA: TGTGCCAGCTCACCAAGGGGGGGACAGGGTACAAACGAGCAGTACTTC. Protein product: CASSPRGGQGTNEQYF.

The sample holds one count of this clone. The rearrangement links TRBV10-1 to TRBJ2-1, with D unclear. The CDR3 sequence is 16 residues long. The V end was cut by 4 bases, the J end by 7 bases, with 20 bases between. Germline CDR1 reads WNHNN; CDR2 reads SYGVQD (reference sequence). CDR3 coding DNA: TGCGCCAGCAGTGGTGGGTATGGAACAGCTCCTAATGAGCAGTTCTTC. Translated: CASSGGYGTAPNEQFF.

For the CDR3, the DNA is TGTGCCACCAGCAGAGATGCCCCCGACCTGTTGATGGGTGAGCAGTTCTTC. This encodes CATSRDAPDLLMGEQFF. The rearrangement links TRBV15 to TRBJ2-1, with D uncertain. The CDR3 contains 17 residues. From germline, CDR1 is LNHNV and CDR2 YYDKDF (reference sequence). Trimming removed 0 bases from V and 9 bases from J, with 21 bases in between.

This clone was counted a few times. This chain uses TRBV9 with TRBJ2-7; D ambiguous. Trimming took off 4 bases at V and 2 bases at J, with 13 bases between the two ends. The CDR3 consists of 14 residues. Germline values: CDR1 SGDLS, CDR2 YYNGEE. This CDR3 reads CASSLGMSPYEQYF. In nucleotides, the CDR3 is TGTGCCAGCAGCCTGGGTATGAGCCCCTACGAGCAGTACTTC.

The chain recombines TRBV5-1 with TRBJ1-5, with TRBD1 as a possible D gene (5 bases). In germline, CDR1 is SGHRS, CDR2 YFSETQ. The CDR3 has 13 amino acids. V was trimmed by 3 bases and J by 6 bases, leaving 10 bases between them. CDR3 sequence reads: CASSSSGGQPQHF. DNA for the CDR3: TGCGCCAGCAGCTCCTCTGGGGGTCAGCCCCAGCATTTT.

The V gene is TRBV28, the J gene TRBJ2-5; TRBD1 aligns across 7 bases. CDR1 is MDHEN and CDR2 is SYDVKM in the germline V gene. V was pared by 3 bases and J by 9 bases, with 10 bases of the junction left unmatched. The CDR3 runs to 14 residues. DNA of the CDR3: TGTGCCAGCAGTTTCCCCGACAGGGTTTTGCCCCAGTACTTC. Its translation is CASSFPDRVLPQYF.

This clone was detected ten times or more. The genes are TRBV2 and TRBJ2-3, with 8 bases fitting TRBD2. Germline CDR1 reads SNHLY; CDR2 reads FYNNEI. With V trimmed by 3 bases and J by 4 bases, 9 bases remained unmatched. This CDR3 contains 16 residues. Here the CDR3 reads CASSDPAGGGSDTQYF. In DNA form, the CDR3 reads TGTGCCAGCAGTGACCCGGCGGGAGGTGGGTCAGATACGCAGTATTTT.

This clone was detected once. This chain connects TRBV6-1 to TRBJ2-3, with 10 bases aligning to TRBD2. The V gene end was trimmed by 2 bases and the J gene end by 4 bases; junction bases not matched to a gene: 6. CDR3 length equals 16 residues. The V gene's germline CDR1 is MNHNS and CDR2 SASEGT. The DNA for the CDR3 is TGTGCCAGCAGTGAATCACTAGCGGGATCCTCAGATACGCAGTATTTT. The encoded protein is CASSESLAGSSDTQYF.

The CDR3 reads CASSEPRQGAPGYTF. The DNA for the CDR3 is TGTGCCAGCAGTGAGCCGCGACAGGGGGCGCCTGGCTACACCTTC. The rearrangement uses TRBV25-1 and TRBJ1-2; TRBD1 agrees at 10 bases. V lost 3 bases, J lost 7 bases, and 8 bases stayed unmatched. The CDR3 runs 15 residues. Germline CDR1 MGHDK, CDR2 SYGVNS.

V usage is TRBV10-2 and J usage is TRBJ1-2, with D possibly being TRBD1 (5 bases). V was pared by 5 bases and J by 5 bases, with 9 bases between. The germline CDR1 and CDR2 sequences are WSHSY and SAAADI. The CDR3 length is 12 residues. CDR3 in DNA: TGCGCCAGCAGTTCCCCAGGGTATGGCTACACCTTC. This codes for CASSSPGYGYTF.